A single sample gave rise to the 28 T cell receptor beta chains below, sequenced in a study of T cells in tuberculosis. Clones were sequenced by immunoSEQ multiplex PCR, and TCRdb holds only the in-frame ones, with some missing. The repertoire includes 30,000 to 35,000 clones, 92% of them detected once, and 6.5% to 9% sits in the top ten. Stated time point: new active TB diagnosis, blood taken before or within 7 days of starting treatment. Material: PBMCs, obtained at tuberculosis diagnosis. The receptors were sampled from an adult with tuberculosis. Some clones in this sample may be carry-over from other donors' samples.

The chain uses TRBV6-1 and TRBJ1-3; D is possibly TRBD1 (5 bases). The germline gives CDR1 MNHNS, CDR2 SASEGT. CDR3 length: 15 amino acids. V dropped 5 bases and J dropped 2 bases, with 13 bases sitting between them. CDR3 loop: CASSLTDGTGNTIYF. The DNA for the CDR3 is TGTGCCAGCAGTTTGACAGACGGCACTGGAAACACCATATATTTT.

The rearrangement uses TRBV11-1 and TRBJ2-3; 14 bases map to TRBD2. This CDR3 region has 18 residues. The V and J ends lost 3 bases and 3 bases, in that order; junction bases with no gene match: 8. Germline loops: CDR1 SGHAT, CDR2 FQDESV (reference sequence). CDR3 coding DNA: TGTGCCAGCAGCTTTTACCCGACTAGCGGGGGGGGGACAGATACGCAGTATTTT. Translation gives CASSFYPTSGGGTDTQYF.

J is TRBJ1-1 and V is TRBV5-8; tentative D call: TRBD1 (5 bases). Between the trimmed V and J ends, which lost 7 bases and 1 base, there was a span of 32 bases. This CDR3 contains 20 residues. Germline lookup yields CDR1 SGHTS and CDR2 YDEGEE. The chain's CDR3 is CASGNGIRLGKPTGNTEAFF. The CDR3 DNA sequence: TGTGCCAGCGGGAATGGAATTAGGCTTGGGAAGCCAACAGGGAACACTGAAGCTTTCTTT.

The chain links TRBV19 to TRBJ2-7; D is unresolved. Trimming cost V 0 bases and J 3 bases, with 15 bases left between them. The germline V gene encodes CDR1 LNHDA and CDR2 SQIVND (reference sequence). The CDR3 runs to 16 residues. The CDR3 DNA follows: TGTGCCAGTAGTATAGATCTACGATCCCTGATCTACGAGCAGTACTTC. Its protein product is CASSIDLRSLIYEQYF.

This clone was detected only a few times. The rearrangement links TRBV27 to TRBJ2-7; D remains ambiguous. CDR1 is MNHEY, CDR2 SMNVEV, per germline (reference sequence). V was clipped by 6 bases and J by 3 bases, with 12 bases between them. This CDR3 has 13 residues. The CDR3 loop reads CASREVANYEQYF. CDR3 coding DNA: TGTGCCAGCAGAGAGGTGGCAAACTACGAGCAGTACTTC.

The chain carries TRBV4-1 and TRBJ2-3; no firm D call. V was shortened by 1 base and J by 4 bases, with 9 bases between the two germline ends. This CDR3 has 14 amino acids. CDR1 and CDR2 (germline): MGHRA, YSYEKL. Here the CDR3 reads CASSQGYEPDTQYF. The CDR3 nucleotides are TGCGCCAGCAGCCAAGGTTATGAGCCAGATACGCAGTATTTT.

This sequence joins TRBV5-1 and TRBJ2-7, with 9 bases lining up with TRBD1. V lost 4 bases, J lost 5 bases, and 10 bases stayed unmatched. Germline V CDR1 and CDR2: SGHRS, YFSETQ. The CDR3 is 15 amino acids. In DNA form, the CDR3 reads TGCGCCAGCAGCCCCCTCCCGGGACAGGGCCACGAGCAGTACTTC. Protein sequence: CASSPLPGQGHEQYF.

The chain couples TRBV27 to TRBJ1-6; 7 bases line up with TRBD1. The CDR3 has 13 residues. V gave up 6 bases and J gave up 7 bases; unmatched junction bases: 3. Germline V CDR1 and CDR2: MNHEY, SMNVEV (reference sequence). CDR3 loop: CASSQGGNSPLHF. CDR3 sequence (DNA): TGTGCCAGCAGCCAGGGGGGCAATTCACCCCTCCACTTT.

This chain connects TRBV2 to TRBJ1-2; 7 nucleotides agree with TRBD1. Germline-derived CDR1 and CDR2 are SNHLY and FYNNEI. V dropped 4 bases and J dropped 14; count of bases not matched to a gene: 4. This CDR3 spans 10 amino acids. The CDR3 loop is CASSVGGQTF. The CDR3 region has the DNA TGTGCCAGCAGTGTTGGGGGACAGACCTTC. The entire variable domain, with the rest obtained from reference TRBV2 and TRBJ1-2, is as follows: EPEVTQTPSHQVTQMGQEVILRCVPISNHLYFYWYRQILGQKVEFLVSFYNNEISEKSEIFDDQFSVERPDGSNFTLKIRSTKLEDSAMYFCASSVGGQTFGSGTRLTVV.

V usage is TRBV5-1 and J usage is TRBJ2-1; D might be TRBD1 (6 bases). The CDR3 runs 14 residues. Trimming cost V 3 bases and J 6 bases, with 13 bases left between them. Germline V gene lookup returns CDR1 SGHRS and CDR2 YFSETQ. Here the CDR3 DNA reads TGCGCCAGCAGCTCCCACAGGGAAGCCAATGAGCAGTTCTTC. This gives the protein CASSSHREANEQFF.

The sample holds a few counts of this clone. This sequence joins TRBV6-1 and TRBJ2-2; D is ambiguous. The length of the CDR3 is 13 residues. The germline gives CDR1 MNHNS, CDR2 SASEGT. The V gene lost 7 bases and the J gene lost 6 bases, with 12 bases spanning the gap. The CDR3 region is CASTITAPGELFF. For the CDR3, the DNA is TGTGCCAGCACAATAACAGCCCCCGGGGAGCTGTTTTTT.

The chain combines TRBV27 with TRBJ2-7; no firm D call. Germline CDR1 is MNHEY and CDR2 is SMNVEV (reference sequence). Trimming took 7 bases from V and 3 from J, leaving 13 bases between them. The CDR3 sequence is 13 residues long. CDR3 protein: CASTLGPGYEQYF. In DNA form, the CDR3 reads TGTGCCAGCACGCTCGGTCCGGGCTACGAGCAGTACTTC.

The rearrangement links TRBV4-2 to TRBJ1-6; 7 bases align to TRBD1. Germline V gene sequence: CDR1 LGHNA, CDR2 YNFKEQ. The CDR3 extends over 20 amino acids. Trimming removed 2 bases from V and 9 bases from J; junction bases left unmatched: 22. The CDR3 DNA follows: TGTGCCAGCAGCCAATTCGATCCGACAGGGCGACGGGGTACGGGTTCACCCCTCCACTTT. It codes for CASSQFDPTGRRGTGSPLHF.

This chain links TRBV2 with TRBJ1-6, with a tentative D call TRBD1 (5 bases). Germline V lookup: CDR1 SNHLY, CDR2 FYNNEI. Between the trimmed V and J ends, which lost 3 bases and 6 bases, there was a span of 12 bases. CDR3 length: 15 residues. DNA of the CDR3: TGTGCCAGCAGTGACTCCTTGGGGGGTAATTCACCCCTCCACTTT. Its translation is CASSDSLGGNSPLHF. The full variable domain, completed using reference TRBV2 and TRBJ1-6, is EPEVTQTPSHQVTQMGQEVILRCVPISNHLYFYWYRQILGQKVEFLVSFYNNEISEKSEIFDDQFSVERPDGSNFTLKIRSTKLEDSAMYFCASSDSLGGNSPLHFGNGTRLTVT.

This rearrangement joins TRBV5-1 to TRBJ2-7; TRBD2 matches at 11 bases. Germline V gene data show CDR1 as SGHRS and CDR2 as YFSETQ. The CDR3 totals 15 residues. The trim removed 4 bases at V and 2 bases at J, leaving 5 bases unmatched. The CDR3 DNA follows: TGCGCCAGCAGCACGACTAGCGGGGCGGCCTACGAGCAGTACTTC. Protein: CASSTTSGAAYEQYF.

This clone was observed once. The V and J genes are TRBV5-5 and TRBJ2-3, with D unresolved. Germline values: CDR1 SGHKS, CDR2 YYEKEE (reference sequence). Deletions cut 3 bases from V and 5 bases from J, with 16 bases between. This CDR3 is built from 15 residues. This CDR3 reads CASSSWALHGDTQYF. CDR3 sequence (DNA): TGTGCCAGCAGCTCCTGGGCCTTGCACGGAGATACGCAGTATTTT. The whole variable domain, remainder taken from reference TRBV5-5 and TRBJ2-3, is DAGVTQSPTHLIKTRGQQVTLRCSPISGHKSVSWYQQVLGQGPQFIFQYYEKEERGRGNFPDRFSARQFPNYSSELNVNALLLGDSALYLCASSSWALHGDTQYFGPGTRLTVL.

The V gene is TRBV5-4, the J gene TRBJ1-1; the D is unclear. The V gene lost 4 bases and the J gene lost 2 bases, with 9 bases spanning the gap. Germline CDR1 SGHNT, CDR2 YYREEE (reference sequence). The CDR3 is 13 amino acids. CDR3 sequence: CASSKTSNTEAFF. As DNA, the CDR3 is TGTGCCAGCAGCAAGACAAGTAACACTGAAGCTTTCTTT. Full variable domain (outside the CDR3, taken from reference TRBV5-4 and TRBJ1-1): ETGVTQSPTHLIKTRGQQVTLRCSSQSGHNTVSWYQQALGQGPQFIFQYYREEENGRGNFPPRFSGLQFPNYSSELNVNALELDDSALYLCASSKTSNTEAFFGQGTRLTVV.

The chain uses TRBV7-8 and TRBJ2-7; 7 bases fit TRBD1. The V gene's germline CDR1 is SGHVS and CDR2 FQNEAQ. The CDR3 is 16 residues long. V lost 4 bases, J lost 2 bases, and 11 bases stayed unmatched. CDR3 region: CASSSQDRPITYEQYF. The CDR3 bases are TGTGCCAGCAGCTCCCAGGACAGGCCGATTACCTACGAGCAGTACTTC. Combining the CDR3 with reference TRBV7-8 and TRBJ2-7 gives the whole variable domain GAGVSQSPRYKVAKRGQDVALRCDPISGHVSLFWYQQALGQGPEFLTYFQNEAQLDKSGLPSDRFFAERPEGSVSTLKIQRTQQEDSAVYLCASSSQDRPITYEQYFGPGTRLTVT.

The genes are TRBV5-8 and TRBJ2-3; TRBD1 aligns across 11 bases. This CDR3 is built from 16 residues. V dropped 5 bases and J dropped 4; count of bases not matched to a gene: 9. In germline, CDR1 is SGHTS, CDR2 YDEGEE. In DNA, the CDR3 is TGTGCCAGCAGGAGTTGGACAGGGGGCAGGTCAGATACGCAGTATTTT. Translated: CASRSWTGGRSDTQYF.

The CDR3 is CASSPPGQRAYEQYF. The DNA of the CDR3 is TGTGCCAGCTCACCACCGGGACAGAGAGCCTACGAGCAGTACTTC. V and J are TRBV18 and TRBJ2-7; 7 bases align to TRBD1. V lost 0 bases, J lost 2 bases, and 4 bases stayed unmatched. Per the germline V gene, CDR1 is KGHSH and CDR2 is LQKENI. There are 15 residues in the CDR3.

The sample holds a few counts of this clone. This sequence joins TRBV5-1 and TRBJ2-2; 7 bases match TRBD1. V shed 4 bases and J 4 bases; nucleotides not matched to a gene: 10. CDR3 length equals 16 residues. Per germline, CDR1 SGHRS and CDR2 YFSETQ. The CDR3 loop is CASSLQRGLVTGELFF. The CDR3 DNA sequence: TGCGCCAGCAGCCTTCAAAGGGGGCTGGTCACCGGGGAGCTGTTTTTT.

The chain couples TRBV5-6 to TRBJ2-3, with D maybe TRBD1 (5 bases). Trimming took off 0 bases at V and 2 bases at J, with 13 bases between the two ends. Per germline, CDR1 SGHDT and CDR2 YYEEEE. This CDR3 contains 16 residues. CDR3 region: CASSLGGRAFTDTQYF. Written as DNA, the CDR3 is TGTGCCAGCAGCTTGGGTGGCAGGGCATTCACAGATACGCAGTATTTT.

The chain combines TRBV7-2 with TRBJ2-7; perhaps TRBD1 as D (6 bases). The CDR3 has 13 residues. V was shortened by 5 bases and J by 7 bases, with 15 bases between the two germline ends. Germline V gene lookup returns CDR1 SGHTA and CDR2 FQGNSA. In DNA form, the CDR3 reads TGTGCCAGCAGCCCAGGGACACTTCGGGAGCAGTACTTC. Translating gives CASSPGTLREQYF.

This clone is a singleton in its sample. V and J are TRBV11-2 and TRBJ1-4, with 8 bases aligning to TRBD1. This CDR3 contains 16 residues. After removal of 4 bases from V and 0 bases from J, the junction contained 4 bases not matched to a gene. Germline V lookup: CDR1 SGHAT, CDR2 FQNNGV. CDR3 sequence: CASSSQGASTNEKLFF. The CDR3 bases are TGTGCCAGCAGCTCCCAGGGGGCCTCAACTAATGAAAAACTGTTTTTT.

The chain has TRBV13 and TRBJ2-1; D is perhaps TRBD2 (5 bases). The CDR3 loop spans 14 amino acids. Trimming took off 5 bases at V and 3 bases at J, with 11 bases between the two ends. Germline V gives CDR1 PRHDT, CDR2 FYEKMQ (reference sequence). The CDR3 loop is CASSKHTSYNEQFF. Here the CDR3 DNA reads TGTGCCAGCAGCAAACATACTAGCTACAATGAGCAGTTCTTC.

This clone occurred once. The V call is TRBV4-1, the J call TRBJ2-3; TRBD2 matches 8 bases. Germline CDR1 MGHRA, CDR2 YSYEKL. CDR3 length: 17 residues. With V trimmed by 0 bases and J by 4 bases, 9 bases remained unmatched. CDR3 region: CASSQEVAGGRADTQYF. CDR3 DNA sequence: TGCGCCAGCAGCCAAGAAGTTGCGGGGGGTCGGGCAGATACGCAGTATTTT.

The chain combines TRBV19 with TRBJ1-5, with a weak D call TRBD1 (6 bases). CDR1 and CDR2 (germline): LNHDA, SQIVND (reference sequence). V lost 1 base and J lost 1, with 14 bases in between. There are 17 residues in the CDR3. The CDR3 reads CASSIVLGGQSNQPQHF. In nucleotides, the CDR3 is TGTGCCAGTAGTATAGTATTGGGTGGACAGAGCAATCAGCCCCAGCATTTT.

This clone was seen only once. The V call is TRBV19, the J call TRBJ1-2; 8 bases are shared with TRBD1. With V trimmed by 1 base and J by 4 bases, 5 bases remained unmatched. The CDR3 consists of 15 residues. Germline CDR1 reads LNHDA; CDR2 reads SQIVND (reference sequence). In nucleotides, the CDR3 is TGTGCCAGTAGTATAGGTGGACAGGGCGTCTATGGCTACACCTTC. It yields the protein CASSIGGQGVYGYTF.